One sample yielded the 5 T cell receptor beta chains listed below, sequenced in a study of blood T cells in healthy people across ages. A J-beta primer mix and a sample-barcoded 5' primer were used in a second PCR of roughly 6 to 11 cycles. TCRdb recomputed calls from the 5' RACE reads with MiXCR, one row per CDR3 protein. The data contain about 1 million distinct CDR3 sequences, over 35% of them singletons. The sequencing input was blood. These receptors originate from an older woman in good health.

Only a few counts were recorded for this clonotype. This chain connects TRBV7-9 to TRBJ2-7; possibly TRBD2 for D (7 bases). The germline CDR1 and CDR2 sequences are SEHNR and FQNEAQ (reference sequence). V was trimmed by 10 bases and J by 2 bases, leaving 15 bases between them. The length of the CDR3 is 13 residues. The CDR3 is CATSGGGTYEQYF. As DNA, the CDR3 is TGTGCCACATCGGGGGGCGGGACCTACGAGCAGTACTTC.

The rearrangement uses TRBV20-1 and TRBJ2-1; 12 bases line up with TRBD2. This CDR3 is 14 amino acids long. Germline values: CDR1 DFQATT, CDR2 SNEGSKA (reference sequence). V lost 4 bases to trimming and J lost 9 bases; unmatched junction nucleotides: 7. DNA for the CDR3: TGCAGTGCTACTCCACTAGCGGGAGGTAGTGAGCAGTTCTTC. This translates into CSATPLAGGSEQFF.

The chain is built from TRBV20-1 and TRBJ2-1; D is possibly TRBD2 (6 bases). The CDR3 has 14 amino acids. The germline V gene encodes CDR1 DFQATT and CDR2 SNEGSKA (reference sequence). Trimming left V 6 bases short and J 10 bases short, with 22 bases between. Here the CDR3 reads CSASRIAAAYEQFF. The CDR3 nucleotides are TGCAGTGCGTCAAGAATAGCGGCCGCCTACGAGCAGTTCTTC.

The sample holds a few counts of this clonotype. The gene calls are TRBV10-3 and TRBJ2-3; 7 bases are shared with TRBD1. The CDR3 runs to 14 residues. V was pared by 3 bases and J by 13 bases, with 13 bases of the junction left unmatched. CDR1 ENHRY and CDR2 SYGVKD come from the germline V gene. The DNA of the CDR3 is TGTGCCATCAGTGACGGTAGGTCCGGGACAGCGGAGTATTTT. Protein product: CAISDGRSGTAEYF.

The chain is built from TRBV6-1 and TRBJ1-5; D ambiguous. Germline assignment: CDR1 MNHNS and CDR2 SASEGT. V lost 4 bases to trimming and J lost 4 bases, with 11 bases between them. CDR3 length: 14 amino acids. The CDR3 protein is CASSGTGINQPQHF. The CDR3 DNA reads TGTGCCAGCAGTGGAACTGGAATAAATCAGCCCCAGCATTTT.